Detailed here is one T cell receptor beta chain. Original processing notes: Nucleated cell number was recorded as an estimate derived from reference gene primer amplification. Assay used: immunoSEQ multiplex PCR; TCRdb lists only in-frame clones, some missing. Clonal size and the V and J genes are those of that table, whereas D and trimming came from the DNA. The sample gives approximately 94,000 clones, around four fifths of which show up once; about an eighth is in the top ten. The data originate from a study of blood T cell repertoires in COVID-19. Study context: Spain, Italy and the United States supplied samples that represented acute and convalescent COVID-19. PBMCs, B-cell-depleted T cells, or T cells were the source of the cDNA or gDNA that made up the material.

The TCR comes from a man aged 45-65 years with active or convalescent COVID-19. The sequencing sample was made of peripheral blood.

CDR3 amino acids: CATRDTPTNTEAFF. The CDR3 DNA follows: TGTGCCACGAGGGACACCCCGACGAACACTGAAGCTTTCTTT. This chain connects TRBV19 to TRBJ1-1; weak D call: TRBD1 (6 bases). The CDR3 is 14 amino acids. Trimming left V 10 bases short and J 1 base short, with 16 bases between. CDR1 and CDR2 (germline): LNHDA, SQIVND (reference sequence).